This T cell receptor (beta chain) was found in a study of blood T cells in healthy people across ages. Study context: Capture by template switching was about one barcoded beta molecule per two T cells.

This CDR3 contains 14 residues. V was shortened by 11 bases and J by 8 bases, with 22 bases between the two germline ends. The germline V gene has CDR1 MDHEN and CDR2 SYDVKM. Through a sample-barcoded 5' primer and a J-beta primer mix, a second PCR was run for roughly 7 to 11 cycles. TCRdb reprocessed the 5' RACE reads via MiXCR and lists one record per CDR3 protein. The data hold around 990,000 distinct CDR3 sequences, with approximately 25% observed a single time. The data also belong to a second study, concerning T cells of mothers and their children. That study adds: Material was donated by three healthy Caucasian mothers and their six children.

The origin of this receptor is a girl aged 2-15 years in good health. The rearrangement links TRBV28 to TRBJ1-5, with unresolved D. The sequenced sample consisted of blood. The CDR3 sequence is CASSVSGYEKPQHF. CDR3 nucleotides: TGTGCCTCCTCGGTGTCGGGGTATGAGAAGCCCCAGCATTTT.